Detailed here is one TCR beta chain. Its antigen is unidentified. Using immunoSEQ multiplex PCR, the repertoire was profiled, and TCRdb retains in-frame clones only, with some absent. The sample lists about 57,000 clones; about 80% were seen once. This entry belongs to a study of OX40 agonist ivuxolimab in advanced cancers. For the study at large: Three dose-escalation patients had partial responses: one with hepatocellular carcinoma and two with cutaneous melanoma. Study-wide results and limits: In a subset of nonresponders, normalized T-cell clonal expansion was also low. CD4+ and CD8+ blood T cells expanded clonally by week 6 at 0.1 to 3.0 mg/kg.

The CDR3 spans 15 residues. CDR1 is KGHSH, CDR2 LQKENI, per germline. V shed 0 bases and J shed 4 bases, with 13 bases lying between them. The material was CD4+ or CD8+ T cells sorted from blood, obtained in a trial of the OX40 agonist ivuxolimab. The TCR sequence derives from an adult with an advanced solid tumor such as melanoma, head and neck, liver or kidney cancer. V is TRBV18 and J is TRBJ2-7; D remains ambiguous. The CDR3 spells CASSPPSRTRYEQYF. CDR3 DNA: TGTGCCAGCTCACCACCGAGTAGGACCCGATACGAGCAGTACTTC.